This record looks at one TCR beta chain sequence and its context. Its antigen remains undetermined. No base quality information exists; no much larger clone differs at one position. The record originates from a study of blood T cell repertoires in COVID-19 (dated by TCRdb to the early 2020s). Context from the whole study: The collaborator samples originated in the United States, Italy and Spain and spanned the acute and convalescent phases of COVID-19. Nearly every sample came with metadata listing a de-identified subject ID, COVID-19 status, age in years and sex. The prospective study material was composed of cDNA or gDNA derived from T cells, B-cell-depleted T cells, or PBMCs. A freely available public database, intended as a resource for researchers studying the immune response to SARS-CoV-2, is where the repertoires were released. HLA class I and class II types, where available, came from metadata supplied by the sample provider rather than from assay-based typing. The dataset comprised deeply sampled blood TCRbeta repertoires from subjects exposed to, actively infected with, or recovered from COVID-19. Samples came from the ongoing ImmuneRACE study (first 160 participants) plus 1,254 subjects from 6 global collaborators. Overall study results and their limits: How much clinical and demographic metadata was included differed by source and by participant, and the metadata was provided uncurated.

CDR1 and CDR2 (LNHDA, SQIVND) derive from the germline V gene (reference sequence). From the cysteine up to the phenylalanine, the CDR3 has a length of 15 residues. Just CDR3 DNA is preserved here, 45 bases in frame from base 1. Germline trimming amounts to 5 bases on V and 8 bases on J, with 8 as the count of junction bases outside the gene matches. The collaborating institutions used their own protocols to collect whole blood in K2EDTA tubes. For TCRbeta analysis, collaborators shipped samples as frozen whole blood, isolated PBMCs, or DNA extracted from either of those sample types. TCRbeta CDR3 regions were amplified from genomic DNA by means of the immunoSEQ Assay, a bias-controlled multiplex PCR. As for the original processing: The number of nucleated cells in each sample was estimated by amplification of reference gene primers within the assay. Sequence reads were collapsed and filtered to measure the absolute abundance of every unique TCRbeta CDR3 rearrangement. Productive Simpson clonality was computed per sample as the square root of Simpson's diversity index over productive rearrangements. TCRdb took over this immuneACCESS table, retaining in-frame rearrangements with V and J assigned. Such tables are incomplete; in checked studies, under half of the missing clones stem from an unresolved V gene, and the remainder is unexplained. V and J calls plus clone size are reproduced from that table; the DNA served to infer D and trimming. Here the sample has over 300,000 clones; around 91% occur a single time. 6% to 7.5% of the sample is taken by the ten largest.

The rearrangement combines TRBV19 with TRBJ2-1, and TRBD2 aligns with 11 junction nucleotides. What was sequenced was peripheral blood. This clonotype originated in a man aged 18 to 29 with active or convalescent COVID-19. The bases read TGTGCCAGTAGTCCCACTAGCGGGAGCGGGGATGAGCAGTTCTTC. This is translated as CASSPTSGSGDEQFF.